Detailed here is one T cell receptor (beta chain). This clone appeared once. The antigen it recognizes is unknown. No base quality information exists; no much larger clone differs at one position. The data stem from a study of T cells in tumors after PD-1 blockade (dated by TCRdb to between 2018 and 2021). As for the study more broadly: Patients with prior checkpoint blockade, systemic immunosuppressant use, or recent radiotherapy or other anti-cancer therapy within 4 weeks were excluded. Patients received pembrolizumab 200 mg every 3 weeks or cemiplimab 350 mg every 2 weeks. Ongoing daily vismodegib 150 mg was also given to a subset of patients during anti-PD-1 treatment. An average of around 110,000 TCR templates (range about 24,679-280,000) and approximately 38,000 unique clonotypes was obtained for peripheral blood samples. Paired single-cell RNA and TCR sequencing was done in the study on site-matched tumors from patients with BCC or SCC, both before and after anti-PD-1 therapy. To compare blood and tumor clonotypes, bulk TCR sequencing was performed on some 10 peripheral blood samples from roughly five patients. Clinical response was assessed using RECIST version 1.1. Results and caveats for the whole study, not just this receptor: Roughly two fifths of TCR clonotypes from the tumor were detected in blood, and certain novel exhausted tumor clones were present in blood collected before treatment, which suggests recruitment from the periphery. Where the novel T cell clones came from was not identified, and possible sources could include lymphoid organs or rare unexpanded clones inside the tumor or in the tumor periphery.

In the paper's terms, the time point label means: after anti-PD-1 therapy. Genomic DNA extracted from tumor biopsies or peripheral blood was used for bulk TCRbeta sequencing, with input ranging from about 600 ng to 6,004 ng. All patients had histologically proven advanced or metastatic basal or squamous cell carcinoma and were poor candidates for surgical resection. Of the approximately 12 patients in the basal cell carcinoma cohort, about eight underwent bulk tumor TCR sequencing. The immunoSEQ platform was used for deep TCRbeta sequencing. The published analysis was carried out like this. For further analysis, only productive rearrangements were exported from the immunoSEQ Analyzer. T cell phenotypes were assigned to bulk TCRbeta clonotypes by matching the clonotypes to single-cell RNA+TCR-seq clones that had the same TCRbeta sequence. Using bulk TCR sequencing data, clone enrichment in tumor was calculated by dividing a clone's tumor frequency by the same clone's PBMC frequency. TCRs were grouped by GLIPH into specificity groups, defined as clusters of distinct TCRs likely recognizing common antigens via shared CDR3 motifs. Entries here come from immuneACCESS through TCRdb and include only in-frame sequences with V and J called. Some clones fail to appear in such tables; in the studies checked, an unresolved V gene covers under half of the shortfall, and the cause of the remainder is unknown. Clone size and the V and J calls come from that table; the DNA yielded D and trimming. Counted in this sample were roughly 15,000 clones; about four fifths of them appeared once. The ten largest clones take up around 21% of the sample.

The germline V gene (reference sequence) specifies DFQATT as CDR1 and SNEGSKA as CDR2. The CDR3 spans 16 residues, from the cysteine through the phenylalanine. Left in the record is the CDR3 DNA by itself, 48 bases read in frame from the first base. Trimming removed 3 bases from V and 2 bases from J, leaving 18 bases between the germline ends. Here the sequenced sample was PBMCs, taken after anti-PD-1 treatment. The sequence was collected from a human donor with basal cell carcinoma. This receptor chain uses TRBV20-1 and TRBJ2-3, with no confidently assigned D gene. The DNA reads as follows: TGCAGTGCTAGTGGCGTTACGAGCGCCGCCACAGATACGCAGTATTTT. Its protein is CSASGVTSAATDTQYF.